Listed below are T cell receptor beta chains from one sample, sequenced in a study of beta chain features in type 1 diabetes. Repertoires were generated with immunoSEQ multiplex PCR, while TCRdb's copy carries only in-frame clones and drops some. The data show more than 300,000 clones, roughly 8.8% seen once. The sample taken for sequencing was central memory CD4+ T cells from blood. The receptors here all came from a man in his thirties or forties with type 1 diabetes. Each CDR3 is given without its conserved first and last residue. Each record gives: V gene, J gene, CDR3 protein.

v_call: TRBV7-2
j_call: TRBJ2-1
cdr3_aa: ASSSAQGNNEQF

v_call: TRBV6-5
j_call: TRBJ2-1
cdr3_aa: ASTASGGAYNEQF

v_call: TRBV7-9
j_call: TRBJ2-1
cdr3_aa: ASSLGGKGQNEQF

v_call: TRBV2
j_call: TRBJ1-4
cdr3_aa: ASRWSEDEKLF

v_call: TRBV5-1
j_call: TRBJ1-3
cdr3_aa: ASSGDILGNTIY

v_call: TRBV9
j_call: TRBJ2-7
cdr3_aa: ASSVSGGFSSYEQY

v_call: TRBV7-2
j_call: TRBJ1-1
cdr3_aa: ASSRGRSTEAF

v_call: TRBV7-9
j_call: TRBJ1-2
cdr3_aa: ASRRTAGDGYT

v_call: TRBV23-1
j_call: TRBJ1-2
cdr3_aa: ARPPERPARSYGYT

v_call: TRBV13
j_call: TRBJ2-3
cdr3_aa: ASSLYRGLTDTQY

v_call: TRBV9
j_call: TRBJ2-3
cdr3_aa: ASRLSGGSTDTQY

v_call: TRBV10-3
j_call: TRBJ2-7
cdr3_aa: AISDPGMNSYEQY

v_call: TRBV7-9
j_call: TRBJ1-1
cdr3_aa: ASTRLNTEAF

v_call: TRBV11-2
j_call: TRBJ1-3
cdr3_aa: ASSRAGPSGNTIY